This TCR beta chain originates from a study of vaccination effects on CD4 cells after COVID-19. The CDR3 sequence is 17 residues long. Germline assignment: CDR1 MNHNS and CDR2 SASEGT. The junction had 12 bases not matched to a gene; V was cut back by 4 bases and J by 6 bases. A word on this clone: As yet, its antigen is unknown.

CD4+ T cells specific for antigen were expanded with viral peptide pools by the ViraFEST assay before sequencing. CD4+ T cells were isolated after about nine days of culture. As their vaccination, participants received two doses of either BNT162b2 or mRNA-1273. Wells containing 1.5 million to 2.5 million PBMC each were cultured with approximately 9.2 IU/ml IL-2 and approximately 10 ug/ml peptides. Sequencing was performed with immunoSEQ multiplex PCR; in TCRdb, only in-frame clones are kept and a portion is missing. The sample holds about 15,000 clones, about 70% seen once. The source of this sequence is a human donor who received a COVID-19 vaccine. The J gene is TRBJ1-6, the V gene TRBV6-1; TRBD1 matches 7 bases. The sample was CD4+ T cells from PBMCs cultured with SARS-CoV-2 spike peptides, taken after COVID-19 vaccination. The chain's CDR3 is CASSARQGALLNSPLHF. The DNA of the CDR3 is TGTGCCAGCAGTGCCCGACAGGGCGCTCTTCTTAATTCACCCCTCCACTTT.